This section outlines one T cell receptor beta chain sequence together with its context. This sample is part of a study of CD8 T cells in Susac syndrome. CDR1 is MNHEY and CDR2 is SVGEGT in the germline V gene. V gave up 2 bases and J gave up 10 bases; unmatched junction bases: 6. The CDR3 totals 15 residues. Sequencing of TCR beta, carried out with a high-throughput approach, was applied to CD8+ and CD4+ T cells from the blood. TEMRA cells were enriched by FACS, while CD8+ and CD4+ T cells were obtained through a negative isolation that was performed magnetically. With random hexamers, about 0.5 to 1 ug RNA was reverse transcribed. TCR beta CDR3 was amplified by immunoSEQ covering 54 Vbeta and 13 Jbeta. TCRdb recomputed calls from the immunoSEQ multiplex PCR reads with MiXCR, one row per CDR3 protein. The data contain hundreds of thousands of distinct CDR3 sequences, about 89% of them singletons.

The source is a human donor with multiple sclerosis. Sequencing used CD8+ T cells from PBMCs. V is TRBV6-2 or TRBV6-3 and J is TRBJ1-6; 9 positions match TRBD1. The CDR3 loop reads CASSYPRDRASPLHF. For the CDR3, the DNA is TGTGCCAGCAGTTACCCCCGGGACAGGGCCTCACCCCTCCACTTT.